The 21 T cell receptor beta chains below come from one sample, sequenced in a study of blood T cell repertoires in COVID-19. The repertoire was sequenced with immunoSEQ multiplex PCR; TCRdb's copy has only in-frame clones and lacks some. The table includes some 460,000 clones, 70% to 90% detected once. The sequencing input was PBMCs or T cells enriched from blood (not recorded which). Receptors originate from a young woman with acute COVID-19.

This clone was recorded only once. This chain links TRBV7-9 with TRBJ2-4, with 9 bases identical to TRBD2. This CDR3 has 17 amino acids. Looked up from germline, CDR1 is SEHNR and CDR2 is FQNEAQ (reference sequence). Germline trimming cut 1 base from V and 2 bases from J; bases unmatched to any gene: 6. Here the CDR3 reads CASSLVPSGMSKNIQYF. Here the CDR3 DNA reads TGTGCCAGCAGCTTAGTCCCTAGCGGGATGTCCAAAAACATTCAGTACTTC.

V gene TRBV7-2 combines with J gene TRBJ2-4; TRBD1 might be the D (6 bases). The germline V gene has CDR1 SGHTA and CDR2 FQGNSA. Trimming took 0 bases from V and 9 from J, leaving 15 bases between them. The CDR3 loop spans 15 amino acids. The CDR3, as DNA: TGTGCCAGCAGCTTAGCGCCGGCAGGGGATGGCATTCAGTACTTC. It specifies CASSLAPAGDGIQYF.

Of note for this clone: Other DNA sequences from this sample encode an identical CDR3 as well. V usage is TRBV6-5 and J usage is TRBJ1-2; perhaps TRBD1 as D (6 bases). V dropped 3 bases and J dropped 4 bases, with 9 bases sitting between them. The CDR3 covers 13 residues. CDR1 MNHEY and CDR2 SVGAGI come from the germline V gene. DNA of the CDR3: TGTGCCAGCAGTTATAGAGGGGGCTATGGCTACACCTTC. Translating it yields CASSYRGGYGYTF.

V usage is TRBV3-1 (or the pseudogene TRBV3-2) and J usage is TRBJ2-5; TRBD2 matches 8 bases. Germline V gene lookup returns CDR1 LGHDT and CDR2 YNNKEL (reference sequence). This CDR3 comprises 16 residues. Losses at the gene ends were 2 bases for V and 2 bases for J; bases not matched to a gene: 7. CDR3 coding DNA: TGTGCCAGCAGCCAATCCAGCGGGGGCTTACAAGAGACCCAGTACTTC. Amino acids: CASSQSSGGLQETQYF.

This clone has only a few counts. The V call is TRBV10-2, the J call TRBJ2-5, with a possible D match to TRBD1 (6 bases). The CDR3 runs to 13 residues. Germline CDR1 WSHSY, CDR2 SAAADI. Trimming shortened V by 10 bases and J by 3 bases, and 15 bases separated the two germline ends. The CDR3 nucleotides are TGCGCCACCCTCTTTGGGGGCGAAGAGACCCAGTACTTC. This translates into CATLFGGEETQYF.

V gene TRBV7-3 combines with J gene TRBJ1-1; tentative D call: TRBD1 (5 bases). Between the trimmed V and J ends, which lost 4 bases and 3 bases, there was a span of 12 bases. Per the germline V gene, CDR1 is SGHTA and CDR2 is FQGTGA. The length of the CDR3 is 14 residues. The DNA of the CDR3 is TGTGCCAGCAGCTCGTCAGGGCCCGACACTGAAGCTTTCTTT. This sequence encodes CASSSSGPDTEAFF.

The gene calls are TRBV7-9 and TRBJ2-7, with 9 bases matching TRBD1. The CDR3 totals 14 residues. Per germline, CDR1 SEHNR and CDR2 FQNEAQ (reference sequence). J lost 1 base, V lost 5 bases, and 3 bases had no gene match. The CDR3 nucleotides are TGTGCCAGCAGCCAAGGGACAGGGTCCTACGAGCAGTACTTC. Its translation: CASSQGTGSYEQYF.

CDR3 in DNA: TGTGCCAGCAGCCAAGATCTGACAGGGACGGGTGGCTACACCTTC. This codes for CASSQDLTGTGGYTF. This chain joins TRBV3-1 (or the pseudogene TRBV3-2) and TRBJ1-2, with 7 bases identical to TRBD1. Germline values: CDR1 LGHDT, CDR2 YNNKEL (reference sequence). This CDR3 has 15 amino acids. V lost 0 bases and J lost 7; bases outside the gene matches: 8.

The J gene is TRBJ1-1, the V gene TRBV7-3; 7 bases line up with TRBD1. The CDR3 consists of 13 residues. V was pared by 5 bases and J by 4 bases, with 4 bases of the junction left unmatched. The germline CDR1 and CDR2 sequences are SGHTA and FQGTGA. CDR3 in amino acids: CASSATGLTEAFF. CDR3 sequence (DNA): TGTGCCAGCAGCGCGACAGGGCTCACTGAAGCTTTCTTT.

The chain couples TRBV3-1 (or the pseudogene TRBV3-2) to TRBJ2-7, with 11 bases fitting TRBD2. V lost 3 bases, J lost 7 bases, and 5 bases stayed unmatched. The CDR3 covers 14 residues. The germline gives CDR1 LGHDT, CDR2 YNNKEL (reference sequence). DNA for the CDR3: TGTGCCAGCAGCCAGTTAGCGGGAGGGTTGGAGCAGTACTTC. Its translation is CASSQLAGGLEQYF.

V is TRBV2 and J is TRBJ1-5; 9 bases match TRBD1. The germline V gene has CDR1 SNHLY and CDR2 FYNNEI. After removal of 0 bases from V and 2 bases from J, the junction contained 11 bases not matched to a gene. There are 19 residues in the CDR3. CDR3 nucleotide sequence: TGTGCCAGCAGTGAAGCGCTTGGGACAGGGTGGTTCGGCAATCAGCCCCAGCATTTT. This codes for CASSEALGTGWFGNQPQHF.

The V and J genes are TRBV12-3 or TRBV12-4 and TRBJ2-1; 10 bases are shared with TRBD2. The CDR3 sequence is 13 residues long. V shed 9 bases and J 3 bases; nucleotides not matched to a gene: 2. CDR3: CASLAGVYNEQFF. As DNA, the CDR3 is TGTGCCAGTCTAGCGGGAGTCTACAATGAGCAGTTCTTC.

The chain couples TRBV18 to TRBJ2-1, with 14 bases fitting TRBD2. V shed 3 bases and J 6 bases; nucleotides not matched to a gene: 10. Germline-derived CDR1 and CDR2 are KGHSH and LQKENI. This CDR3 comprises 18 residues. The CDR3: CASSPTIGLAGGVNEQFF. As DNA, the CDR3 is TGTGCCAGCTCACCGACAATTGGACTAGCGGGAGGCGTCAATGAGCAGTTCTTC.

The chain uses TRBV6-5 and TRBJ2-3; D is perhaps TRBD2 (5 bases). Germline-derived CDR1 and CDR2 are MNHEY and SVGAGI. Deletions cut 7 bases from V and 4 bases from J, with 9 bases between. CDR3 length: 12 amino acids. CDR3 residues: CASKTSSDTQYF. Written as DNA, the CDR3 is TGTGCCAGCAAAACTAGTTCAGATACGCAGTATTTT.

The rearrangement links TRBV7-2 to TRBJ1-1; no definite D call. This CDR3 contains 13 residues. CDR1 and CDR2 from the germline V gene are SGHTA and FQGNSA. Between the trimmed V and J ends, which lost 8 bases and 2 bases, there was a span of 12 bases. The DNA for the CDR3 is TGTGCCAGCGGGGAGGGCGTCAACACTGAAGCTTTCTTT. This sequence encodes CASGEGVNTEAFF.

The chain couples TRBV5-4 to TRBJ2-7; TRBD1 agrees at 10 bases. The junction had 6 bases not matched to a gene; V was cut back by 3 bases and J by 6 bases. Germline V CDR1 and CDR2: SGHNT, YYREEE (reference sequence). The CDR3 is 14 amino acids. CDR3 amino acids: CASSSDRTGGEQYF. The CDR3 region has the DNA TGTGCCAGCAGCTCGGACCGGACAGGGGGCGAGCAGTACTTC.

CDR3 region: CASSSLAEGFHEQFF. CDR3 nucleotide sequence: TGTGCCAGCAGCTCGCTAGCGGAAGGGTTTCATGAGCAGTTCTTC. V usage is TRBV11-3 and J usage is TRBJ2-1; 7 nucleotides line up with TRBD2. Germline V gives CDR1 SGHNT, CDR2 YENEEA. This CDR3 comprises 15 residues. J was trimmed by 8 bases and V by 4 bases; bases with no gene match: 11.

As to this clone: Other DNA sequences from this sample encode an identical CDR3 as well. This rearrangement joins TRBV19 to TRBJ2-6; D ambiguous. The germline V gene encodes CDR1 LNHDA and CDR2 SQIVND (reference sequence). V lost 2 bases to trimming and J lost 1 base, with 3 bases between them. CDR3 length equals 14 residues. The CDR3 spells CASSIQSGANVLTF. In DNA, the CDR3 is TGTGCCAGTAGTATACAATCTGGGGCCAACGTCCTGACTTTC.

J is TRBJ1-6 and V is TRBV6-5; 10 nucleotides agree with TRBD1. This CDR3 has 15 residues. The V and J ends lost 0 bases and 8 bases, in that order; junction bases with no gene match: 1. The germline CDR1 and CDR2 sequences are MNHEY and SVGAGI. The CDR3 region has the DNA TGTGCCAGCAGTTACTCCGGGACAGGGGATTCACCCCTCCACTTT. Translating it yields CASSYSGTGDSPLHF.

The chain recombines TRBV28 with TRBJ1-1; D gene uncertain. V lost 6 bases to trimming and J lost 4 bases, with 9 bases between them. This CDR3 contains 12 residues. Germline-derived CDR1 and CDR2 are MDHEN and SYDVKM. CDR3 sequence (DNA): TGTGCCAGCAGCACCACGGGCACTGAAGCTTTCTTT. This encodes CASSTTGTEAFF.

This clone was seen just once. J is TRBJ1-1 and V is TRBV6-5; 7 positions match TRBD1. The CDR3 is made up of 13 amino acids. V gave up 6 bases and J gave up 7 bases; unmatched junction bases: 8. Germline V gives CDR1 MNHEY, CDR2 SVGAGI. The CDR3 reads CASRRTGQIEAFF. CDR3 nucleotides: TGTGCCAGCAGACGCACGGGACAGATTGAAGCTTTCTTT.